The source of this T cell receptor beta chain is a study of monozygotic twins with inflammatory bowel disease. Study-wide points: Relative to healthy twins, IBD patients had fewer clonotypes in common with others, a gap that was especially apparent with disease activity. Whereas healthy co-twins had higher TCRbeta diversity (inverse Simpson), IBD patients had lower diversity.

Template switching added UMIs carrying a 6-nucleotide sample barcode. One entry per CDR3 protein, without DNA, is what TCRdb gives after re-calling the 5' RACE reads. This sample contains approximately 400,000 distinct CDR3 sequences. Concerning this clonotype: As yet, its antigen is unknown.

The CDR3 loop spans 15 amino acids. CDR1 and CDR2 (germline): ENHRY, SYGVKD. The material sequenced was blood. The chain combines TRBV10-3 with TRBJ1-3; TCRdb's D gene call, TRBD1, goes unchecked for lack of DNA. This TCR came from a human donor with ulcerative colitis or Crohn's disease, or a healthy co-twin of an affected twin (not recorded which). The CDR3 region is CAISEGQSSGNTIYF.